This T cell receptor beta chain was sequenced for a study of beta chain features in type 1 diabetes. Study-level information: Age, gender and cell yields were alike across patients and healthy donors. Study-wide points: Equally in patients and controls, PCR might preferentially amplify shorter templates. The VDJ junctions of type 1 diabetes patients carried fewer insertions and more deletions.

What was sequenced were expressed TCRB transcripts, since all of the isolated RNA had been reverse transcribed. Some clones are missing from TCRdb's copy, which holds only in-frame ones; the method was immunoSEQ multiplex PCR. The data contain around 430,000 clones, approximately 30% of them singletons. This CDR3 has 16 residues. The V end lost 0 bases, the J end lost 10 bases, and 24 bases lay between the germline ends. CDR1 is GTSNPN and CDR2 is SVGIG in the germline V gene (reference sequence). Points on this clone: Its target is unknown.

Sorting that relied on CD45RO/CCR7/CD25/CD127/CD95/CD27 yielded CD4+ naive, central memory, regulatory and stem cell-like memory cells. The sequence came from a man younger than 30 in good health. The source material was naive CD4+ T cells from blood. This sequence joins TRBV30 and TRBJ1-1; D is possibly TRBD1 (5 bases). CDR3 sequence (DNA): TGTGCCTGGAGTGTACTCGACAGATCCTTTTTAGCTGCAGCTTTCTTT. Translating gives CAWSVLDRSFLAAAFF.